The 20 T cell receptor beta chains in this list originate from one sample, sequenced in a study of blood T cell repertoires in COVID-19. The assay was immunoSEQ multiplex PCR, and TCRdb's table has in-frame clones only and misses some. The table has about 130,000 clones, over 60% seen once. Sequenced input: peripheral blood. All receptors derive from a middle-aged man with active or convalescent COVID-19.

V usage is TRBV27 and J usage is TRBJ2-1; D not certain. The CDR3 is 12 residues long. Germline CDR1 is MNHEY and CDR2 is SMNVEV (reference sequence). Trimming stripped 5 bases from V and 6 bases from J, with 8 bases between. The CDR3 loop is CASSREANEQFF. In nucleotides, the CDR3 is TGTGCCAGCAGTAGAGAAGCCAATGAGCAGTTCTTC.

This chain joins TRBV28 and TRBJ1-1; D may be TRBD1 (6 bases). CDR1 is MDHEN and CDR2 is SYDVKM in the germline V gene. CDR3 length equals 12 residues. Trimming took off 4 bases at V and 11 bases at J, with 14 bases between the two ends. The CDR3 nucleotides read TGTGCCAGCAGTTACCCGGGGGGCGCGGCTTTCTTT. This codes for CASSYPGGAAFF.

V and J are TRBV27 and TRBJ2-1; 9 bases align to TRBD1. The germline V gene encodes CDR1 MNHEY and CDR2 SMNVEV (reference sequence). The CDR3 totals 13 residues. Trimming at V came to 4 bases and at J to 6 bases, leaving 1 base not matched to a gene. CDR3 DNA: TGTGCCAGCAGTTGGACAGGGGTCAATGAGCAGTTCTTC. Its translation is CASSWTGVNEQFF.

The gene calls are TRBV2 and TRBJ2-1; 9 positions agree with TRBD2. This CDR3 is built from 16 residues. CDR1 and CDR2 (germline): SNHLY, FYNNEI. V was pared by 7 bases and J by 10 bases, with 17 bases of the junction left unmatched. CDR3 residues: CASNPRASGAPGEQFF. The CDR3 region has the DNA TGTGCCAGCAACCCTCGGGCTAGCGGGGCCCCAGGGGAGCAGTTCTTC.

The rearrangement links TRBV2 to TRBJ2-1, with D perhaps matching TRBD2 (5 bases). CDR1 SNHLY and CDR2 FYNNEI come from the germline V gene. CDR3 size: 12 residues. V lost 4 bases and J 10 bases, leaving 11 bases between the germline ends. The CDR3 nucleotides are TGTGCCAGCAGTGCGGGGTTTCAAGAGCAGTTCTTC. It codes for CASSAGFQEQFF.

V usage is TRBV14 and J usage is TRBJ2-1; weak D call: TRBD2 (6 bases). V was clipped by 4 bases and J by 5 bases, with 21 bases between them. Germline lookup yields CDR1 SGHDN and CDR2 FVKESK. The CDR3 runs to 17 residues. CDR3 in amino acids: CASSRFPLAGIDNEQFF. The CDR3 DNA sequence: TGTGCCAGCAGCCGATTCCCCCTGGCGGGGATCGACAATGAGCAGTTCTTC. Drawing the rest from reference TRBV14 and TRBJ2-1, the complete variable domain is EAGVTQFPSHSVIEKGQTVTLRCDPISGHDNLYWYRRVMGKEIKFLLHFVKESKQDESGMPNNRFLAERTGGTYSTLKVQPAELEDSGVYFCASSRFPLAGIDNEQFFGPGTRLTVL.

The CDR3 DNA sequence: TGTGCCAGCAGCCTAACCGGGACAGCCTATGGCTACACCTTC. It codes for CASSLTGTAYGYTF. This chain links TRBV7-9 with TRBJ1-2; 7 nucleotides match TRBD1. The CDR3 is 14 residues long. The germline gives CDR1 SEHNR, CDR2 FQNEAQ (reference sequence). Trimming cost V 5 bases and J 4 bases; bases outside gene matches: 7.

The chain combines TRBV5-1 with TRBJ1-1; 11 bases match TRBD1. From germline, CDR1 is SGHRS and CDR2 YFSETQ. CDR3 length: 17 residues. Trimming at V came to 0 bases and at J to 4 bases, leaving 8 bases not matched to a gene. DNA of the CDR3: TGCGCCAGCAGCTTGGTTAGGACAGGGGGCGATTTCACTGAAGCTTTCTTT. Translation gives CASSLVRTGGDFTEAFF.

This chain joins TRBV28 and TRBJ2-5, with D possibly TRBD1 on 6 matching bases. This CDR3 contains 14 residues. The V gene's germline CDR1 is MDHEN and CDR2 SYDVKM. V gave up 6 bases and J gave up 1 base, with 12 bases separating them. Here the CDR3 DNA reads TGTGCCAGCAGAAGGACAGTTCCCCAAGAGACCCAGTACTTC. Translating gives CASRRTVPQETQYF.

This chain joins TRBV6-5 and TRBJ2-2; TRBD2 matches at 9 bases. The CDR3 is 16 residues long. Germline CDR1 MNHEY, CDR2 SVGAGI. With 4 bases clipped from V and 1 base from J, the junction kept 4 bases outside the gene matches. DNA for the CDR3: TGTGCCAGCAGTTCCCTTAGCGGGAGGAACACCGGGGAGCTGTTTTTT. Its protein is CASSSLSGRNTGELFF.

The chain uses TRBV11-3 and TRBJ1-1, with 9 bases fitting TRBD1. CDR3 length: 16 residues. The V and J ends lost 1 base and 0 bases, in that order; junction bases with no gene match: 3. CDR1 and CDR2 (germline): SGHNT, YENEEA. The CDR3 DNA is TGTGCCAGCAGCTTAGGGGACAGGGTGATGAACACTGAAGCTTTCTTT. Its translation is CASSLGDRVMNTEAFF.

CDR3 coding DNA: TGCGCCAGCAGCTCCGACATCGACTATGGCTACACCTTC. Translating gives CASSSDIDYGYTF. The genes are TRBV5-1 and TRBJ1-2, with D unclear. Trimming took off 3 bases at V and 3 bases at J, with 9 bases between the two ends. The CDR3 runs to 13 residues. Germline CDR1 is SGHRS and CDR2 is YFSETQ.

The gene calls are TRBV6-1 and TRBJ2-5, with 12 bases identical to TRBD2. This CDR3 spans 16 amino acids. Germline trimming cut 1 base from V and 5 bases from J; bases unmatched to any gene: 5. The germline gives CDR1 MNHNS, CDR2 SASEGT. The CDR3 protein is CASSEGRLAGVETQYF. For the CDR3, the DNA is TGTGCCAGCAGTGAAGGAAGACTAGCGGGGGTGGAGACCCAGTACTTC.

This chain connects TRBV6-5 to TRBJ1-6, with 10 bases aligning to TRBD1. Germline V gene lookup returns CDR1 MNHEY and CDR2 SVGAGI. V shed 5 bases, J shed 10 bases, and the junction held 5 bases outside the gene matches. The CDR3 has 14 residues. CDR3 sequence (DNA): TGTGCCAGCAGTCTCGGGACAGGGGCATCACCCCTCCACTTT. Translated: CASSLGTGASPLHF.

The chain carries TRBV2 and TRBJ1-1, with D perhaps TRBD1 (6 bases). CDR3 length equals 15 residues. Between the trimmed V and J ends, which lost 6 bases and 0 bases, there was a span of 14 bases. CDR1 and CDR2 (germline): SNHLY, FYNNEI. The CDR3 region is CASRAGDTLNTEAFF. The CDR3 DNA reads TGTGCCAGCAGGGCCGGGGACACCTTGAACACTGAAGCTTTCTTT.

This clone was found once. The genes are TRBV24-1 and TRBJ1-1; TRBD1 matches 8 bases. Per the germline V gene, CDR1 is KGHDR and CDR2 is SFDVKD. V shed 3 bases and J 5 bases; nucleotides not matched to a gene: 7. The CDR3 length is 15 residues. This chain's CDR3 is CATSDTTRGRTEAFF. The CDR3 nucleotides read TGTGCCACCAGTGATACGACCAGGGGGCGAACTGAAGCTTTCTTT.

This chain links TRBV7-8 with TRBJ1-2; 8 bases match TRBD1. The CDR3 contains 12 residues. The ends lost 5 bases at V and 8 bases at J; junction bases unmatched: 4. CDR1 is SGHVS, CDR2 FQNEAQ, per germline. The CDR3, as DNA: TGTGCCAGCAGCCTAAGGACAGGGGGCTACACCTTC. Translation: CASSLRTGGYTF.

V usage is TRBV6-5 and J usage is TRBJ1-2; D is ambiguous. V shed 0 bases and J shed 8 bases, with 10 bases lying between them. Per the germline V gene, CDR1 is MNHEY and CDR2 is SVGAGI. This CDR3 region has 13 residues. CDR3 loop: CASSYSGKEGYTF. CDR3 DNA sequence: TGTGCCAGCAGTTACTCAGGAAAGGAGGGCTACACCTTC.

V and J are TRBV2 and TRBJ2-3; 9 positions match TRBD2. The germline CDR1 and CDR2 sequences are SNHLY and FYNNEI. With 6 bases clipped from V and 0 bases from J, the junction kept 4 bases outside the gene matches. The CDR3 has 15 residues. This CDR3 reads CASRIAGVSTDTQYF. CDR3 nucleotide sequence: TGTGCCAGCAGAATAGCGGGGGTCAGCACAGATACGCAGTATTTT.

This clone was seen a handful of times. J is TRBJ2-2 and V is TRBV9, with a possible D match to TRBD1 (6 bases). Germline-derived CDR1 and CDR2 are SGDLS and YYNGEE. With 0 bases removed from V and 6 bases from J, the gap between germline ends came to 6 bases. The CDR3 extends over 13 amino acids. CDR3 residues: CASSVEGAGELFF. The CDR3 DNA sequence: TGTGCCAGCAGCGTAGAGGGGGCCGGGGAGCTGTTTTTT.